This T cell receptor beta chain was recovered during a study of beta chain features in type 1 diabetes. This clone was found once. What it binds is unknown. Investigators reverse transcribed all isolated RNA, so they sequenced expressed TCRB transcripts. Method: immunoSEQ multiplex PCR; TCRdb's copy keeps in-frame clones and lacks some. Found here are about 350,000 clones, around a fifth of them singletons; the top ten hold approximately 0.046%. Study results and limitations: When cDNA is sequenced, cells with high TCR expression could be over-represented. People with Type 1 diabetes carried modestly yet significantly shorter TCRB CDR3s in all four CD4+ subsets. Patients with type 1 diabetes showed fewer VDJ junction insertions and more deletions. Sampled from patients, naive, central memory and Treg TCRB repertoires appeared more similar than those sampled from healthy donors.

Germline CDR1 is LGHNA and CDR2 is YNFKEQ. The V end was cut by 0 bases, the J end by 1 base, with 12 bases between. The CDR3 spans 16 residues. The chain couples TRBV4-2 to TRBJ2-5; D is unclear. Sequencing was performed on naive CD4+ T cells from blood. The receptor was derived from a woman aged 18-29 years in good health. The CDR3 DNA reads TGTGCCAGCAGCCAAGATGCCGGAGAGGCCCAAGAGACCCAGTACTTC. It translates to CASSQDAGEAQETQYF.